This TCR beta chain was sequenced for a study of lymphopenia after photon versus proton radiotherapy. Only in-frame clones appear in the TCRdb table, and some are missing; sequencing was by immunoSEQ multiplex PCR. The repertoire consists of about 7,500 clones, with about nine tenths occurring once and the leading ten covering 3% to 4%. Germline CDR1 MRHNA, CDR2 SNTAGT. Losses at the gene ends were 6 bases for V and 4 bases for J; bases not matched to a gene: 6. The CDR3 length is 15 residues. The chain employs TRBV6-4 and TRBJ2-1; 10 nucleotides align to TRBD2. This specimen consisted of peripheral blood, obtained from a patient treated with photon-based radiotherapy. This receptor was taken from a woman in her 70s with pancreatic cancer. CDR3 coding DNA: TGTGCCAGCAGCCCACTAGCGGGAAGTTACAATGAGCAGTTCTTC. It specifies CASSPLAGSYNEQFF.